These T cell receptor beta chains were read from a single sample in a study of cytomegalovirus exposure and HLA in healthy donors. Repertoires were generated with immunoSEQ multiplex PCR, while TCRdb's copy carries only in-frame clones and drops some. The sample has some 200,000 clones. What was sequenced was PBMCs. The source of these receptors is a girl aged 2 to 9 in good health and CMV-seropositive. Both conserved end residues are part of each CDR3. D genes are given only for firm matches.

j_call v_call d_call cdr3_nt cdr3_aa
TRBJ2-5 TRBV7-9 - TGTGCCAGCAGGTCCAAGGAGGGATCGTTTGAGACCCAGTACTTC CASRSKEGSFETQYF
TRBJ1-2 TRBV27 TRBD1 TGTGCCAGCAGTTTTATCCCGGGTGGGACAGGGTGGAACTATGGCTACACCTTC CASSFIPGGTGWNYGYTF
TRBJ2-3 TRBV5-8 TRBD2 TGTGCCAGCAGCCTCTGGACTAGCGGAACAGATACGCAGTATTTT CASSLWTSGTDTQYF
TRBJ2-7 TRBV5-4 TRBD1 TGTGCCAGCAGCTTGGGGACAGGGGAATTCTTTCGGAACGAGCAGTACTTC CASSLGTGEFFRNEQYF
TRBJ2-7 TRBV10-2 - TGCGCCAGCAGCGGGGAGACCTACGAGCAGTACTTC CASSGETYEQYF
TRBJ1-2 TRBV30 TRBD1 TGTGCCTGGAATGAGGGGGCTTTTTATGGCTACACCTTC CAWNEGAFYGYTF
TRBJ2-1 TRBV6-5 - TGTGCCAGCAGTTACGCACAGGGGGGAAGGGGGGGTGAGCAGTTCTTC CASSYAQGGRGGEQFF
TRBJ2-3 TRBV11-2 - TGTGCCAGCAGCTTATTAGGGGAGGGGGGAGTGTGGGGCACAGATACGCAGTATTTT CASSLLGEGGVWGTDTQYF
TRBJ1-5 TRBV28 - TGTGCCAGCAGAACGCGGGTACCCAATCAGCCCCAGCATTTT CASRTRVPNQPQHF
TRBJ2-7 TRBV29-1 TRBD2 TGCAGCGTTATTCTAGCGGGAGGCCCCTACGAGCAGTACTTC CSVILAGGPYEQYF
TRBJ2-7 TRBV19 - TGTGCCAGTAGTATAGCAGGCAGTAAGTACGAGCAGTACTTC CASSIAGSKYEQYF
TRBJ2-2 TRBV28 - TGTGCCAGCACCCCCCAGGGGTTTGCCGGGGAGCTGTTTTTT CASTPQGFAGELFF
TRBJ1-5 TRBV9 - TGTGCCAGCAGCGTAGGAGACAGCCTTCAGCCCCAGCATTTT CASSVGDSLQPQHF
TRBJ1-1 TRBV2 - TGTGCCAGCAGTGGGACGCATGGGGCGCAAAACACTGAAGCTTTCTTT CASSGTHGAQNTEAFF
TRBJ2-7 TRBV5-5 TRBD2 TGTGCCAGCAGCCCGTCACTAGCGGGAGTTATCTACGAGCAGTACTTC CASSPSLAGVIYEQYF
TRBJ1-5 TRBV5-1 TRBD1 TGCGCCAGCAGTACAGGGGGGGTCAATCAGCCCCAGCATTTT CASSTGGVNQPQHF
TRBJ1-5 TRBV2 - TGTGCCAGCAGACAGGGTTTTAAACAGCCCCAGCATTTT CASRQGFKQPQHF
TRBJ2-7 TRBV27 TRBD1 TGTGCCAGCAGTCCGTCTCCACCCCGGGACAGGGTCGACGAGCAGTACTTC CASSPSPPRDRVDEQYF
TRBJ1-2 TRBV19 - TGTGCCAGTAGTCGAGCCGCGAGAGAGGGCTACACCTTC CASSRAAREGYTF
TRBJ2-1 TRBV5-1 TRBD2 TGCGCCAGCAGCTTGTACGCGGGAGAGGTAAATGAGCAGTTCTTC CASSLYAGEVNEQFF
TRBJ2-7 TRBV28 TRBD1 TGTGCCAGCAGCCCCCGTCCGGGACAGGGGGCCTACGAGCAGTACTTC CASSPRPGQGAYEQYF